This T cell receptor (beta chain) was sequenced during a study of blood T cell repertoires in COVID-19. About the research overall: Spain, Italy and the United States supplied samples that represented acute and convalescent COVID-19. T cells, B-cell-depleted T cells, or PBMCs supplied cDNA or gDNA.

Clones were sequenced by immunoSEQ multiplex PCR, and TCRdb holds only the in-frame ones, with some missing. The sample has around 100,000 clones, around four fifths seen once. The CDR3 has 15 amino acids. Germline loops: CDR1 SGHAT, CDR2 FQNNGV. V dropped 5 bases and J dropped 2; count of bases not matched to a gene: 6. The sequence derives from a woman between 65 and 79 years old with acute or convalescent COVID-19. V is TRBV11-2 and J is TRBJ2-3; 8 nucleotides line up with TRBD2. Specimen: peripheral blood. CDR3 in amino acids: CASSRGGTYTDTQYF. CDR3 nucleotide sequence: TGTGCCAGCAGCCGCGGGGGGACTTACACAGATACGCAGTATTTT.